This TCR beta chain was retrieved from a study of blood T cell repertoires in COVID-19. Across the whole study: Material from acute and convalescent COVID-19 was sourced from the United States, Italy and Spain. PBMCs, B-cell-depleted T cells, or T cells were the source of the cDNA or gDNA that made up the material.

In the original processing: Amplification with reference gene primers provided the estimates of nucleated cell counts. Clones were read by immunoSEQ multiplex PCR, and TCRdb kept only the in-frame ones, dropping some. The V and J calls and clone size come from that table; D and trimming were worked out from the DNA. There are more than 300,000 clones in the sample; approximately 90% occur only once, and 8.5% to 12% lies in the top ten. The CDR3 sequence is 15 residues long. Trimming cost V 4 bases and J 5 bases, with 15 bases left between them. Per germline, CDR1 SNHLY and CDR2 FYNNEI. Participant-reported clinical history was the basis for cohort assignment.

This TCR was sampled from a woman aged 18-29 years who had recovered from COVID-19. The sample taken for sequencing was PBMCs or T cells enriched from blood (not recorded which). The rearrangement links TRBV2 to TRBJ2-1, with D maybe TRBD1 (5 bases). The CDR3 bases are TGTGCCAGCAGTGGTCAGGGCATGCCTAACAATGAGCAGTTCTTC. Residues: CASSGQGMPNNEQFF.